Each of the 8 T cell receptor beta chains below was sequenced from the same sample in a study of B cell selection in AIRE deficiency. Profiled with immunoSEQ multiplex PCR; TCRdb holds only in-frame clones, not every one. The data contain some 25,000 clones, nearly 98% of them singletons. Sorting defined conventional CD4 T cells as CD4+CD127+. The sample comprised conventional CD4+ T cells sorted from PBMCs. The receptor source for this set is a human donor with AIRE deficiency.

CDR3 amino acids: CASSVVPLAGGTDTQYF. The CDR3 nucleotides read TGTGCCAGCAGCGTAGTCCCACTAGCGGGAGGGACAGATACGCAGTATTTT. The rearrangement uses TRBV9 and TRBJ2-3, with 13 positions matching TRBD2. CDR3 length: 17 residues. Per germline, CDR1 SGDLS and CDR2 YYNGEE. After removal of 0 bases from V and 3 bases from J, the junction contained 4 bases not matched to a gene.

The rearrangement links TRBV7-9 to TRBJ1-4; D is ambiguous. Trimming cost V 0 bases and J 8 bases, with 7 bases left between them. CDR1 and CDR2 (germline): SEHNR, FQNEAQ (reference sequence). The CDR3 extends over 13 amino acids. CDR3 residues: CASSLANPEKLFF. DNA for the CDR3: TGTGCCAGCAGCTTAGCGAATCCGGAAAAACTGTTTTTT.

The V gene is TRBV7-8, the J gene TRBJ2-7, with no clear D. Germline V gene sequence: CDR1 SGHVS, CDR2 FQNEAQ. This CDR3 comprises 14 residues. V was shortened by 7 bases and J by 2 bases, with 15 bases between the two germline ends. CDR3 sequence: CASTRSSIPYEQYF. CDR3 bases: TGTGCCAGCACCCGTTCCTCGATCCCCTACGAGCAGTACTTC.

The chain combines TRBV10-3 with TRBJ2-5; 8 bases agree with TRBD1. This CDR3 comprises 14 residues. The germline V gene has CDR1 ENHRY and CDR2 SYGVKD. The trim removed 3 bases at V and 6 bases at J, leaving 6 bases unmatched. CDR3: CAISESTGEKTQYF. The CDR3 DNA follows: TGTGCCATCAGTGAATCGACAGGGGAAAAGACCCAGTACTTC.

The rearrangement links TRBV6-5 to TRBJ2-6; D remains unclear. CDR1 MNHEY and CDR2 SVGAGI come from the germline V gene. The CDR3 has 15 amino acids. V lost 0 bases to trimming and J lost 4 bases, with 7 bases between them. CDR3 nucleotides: TGTGCCAGCAGTTACTCGTCCCAGGGGGCCAACGTCCTGACTTTC. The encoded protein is CASSYSSQGANVLTF.

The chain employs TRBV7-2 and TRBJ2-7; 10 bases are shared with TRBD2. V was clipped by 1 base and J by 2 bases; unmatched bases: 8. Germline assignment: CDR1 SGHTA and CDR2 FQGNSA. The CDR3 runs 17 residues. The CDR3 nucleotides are TGTGCCAGCAGCTTAGAATCGAGCGGGAGGGCCGCCTACGAGCAGTACTTC. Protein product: CASSLESSGRAAYEQYF.

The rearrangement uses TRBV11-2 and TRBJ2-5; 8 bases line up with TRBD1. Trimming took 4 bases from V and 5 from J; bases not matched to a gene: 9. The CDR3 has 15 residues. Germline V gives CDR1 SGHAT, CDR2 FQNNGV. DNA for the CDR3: TGTGCCAGCAGCTACCGGACAGGGCAGTGGGAGACCCAGTACTTC. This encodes CASSYRTGQWETQYF.

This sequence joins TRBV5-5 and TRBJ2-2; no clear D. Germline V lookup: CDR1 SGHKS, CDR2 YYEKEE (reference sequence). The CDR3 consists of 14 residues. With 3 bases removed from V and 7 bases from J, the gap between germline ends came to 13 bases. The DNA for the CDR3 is TGTGCCAGCAGCTCGGGTCCATCGAACGGGGAGCTGTTTTTT. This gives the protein CASSSGPSNGELFF.